Detailed here is one T cell receptor beta chain. Its specific antigen is unknown. Base qualities are not recorded, but no much larger clone differs from it by a single base. This specimen comes from a study of technical replicates of blood from a few donors (dated by TCRdb to 2017 to 2019). The library was prepared using the immunoSEQ multiplex PCR assay. The table comes from immuneACCESS by way of TCRdb, which keeps in-frame sequences with V and J called. Part of the clones is missing from these tables; in studies checked, under half for an unresolved V gene and the rest for unknown reasons. This sample comprises about 100,000 clones, more than 90% of them detected only once. Clones ranked in the top ten supply roughly 0.22% of the sample. CDR1 SGHNT and CDR2 YYREEE are derived from the germline V gene (reference sequence). V loses 0 bases at its end and J loses 4 bases; junction bases beyond the gene matches: 7. There are 18 amino acids in the CDR3, from cysteine to phenylalanine inclusive. Of all the DNA, just the CDR3 is kept, 54 bases in frame from base 1.

The rearranged segments are TRBV5-4 and TRBJ2-3, with 14 central nucleotides matching TRBD2. The specimen sequenced was T cells isolated from PBMCs. This receptor was identified in a human donor in good health. The CDR3 here reads CASSLGGTSGSVADTQYF. The DNA sequence is given as TGTGCCAGCAGCTTGGGGGGGACTAGCGGGAGTGTAGCAGATACGCAGTATTTT.